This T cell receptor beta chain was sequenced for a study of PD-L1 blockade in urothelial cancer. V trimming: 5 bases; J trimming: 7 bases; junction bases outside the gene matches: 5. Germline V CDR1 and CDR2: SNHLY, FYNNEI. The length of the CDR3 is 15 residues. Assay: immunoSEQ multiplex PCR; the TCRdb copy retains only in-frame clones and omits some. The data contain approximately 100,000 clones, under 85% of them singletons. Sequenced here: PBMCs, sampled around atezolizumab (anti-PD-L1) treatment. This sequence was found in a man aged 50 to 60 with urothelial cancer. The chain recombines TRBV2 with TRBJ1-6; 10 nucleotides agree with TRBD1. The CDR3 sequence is CASSREGQGNSPLHF. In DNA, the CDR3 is TGTGCCAGCAGTCGGGAGGGACAGGGGAATTCACCCCTCCACTTT.